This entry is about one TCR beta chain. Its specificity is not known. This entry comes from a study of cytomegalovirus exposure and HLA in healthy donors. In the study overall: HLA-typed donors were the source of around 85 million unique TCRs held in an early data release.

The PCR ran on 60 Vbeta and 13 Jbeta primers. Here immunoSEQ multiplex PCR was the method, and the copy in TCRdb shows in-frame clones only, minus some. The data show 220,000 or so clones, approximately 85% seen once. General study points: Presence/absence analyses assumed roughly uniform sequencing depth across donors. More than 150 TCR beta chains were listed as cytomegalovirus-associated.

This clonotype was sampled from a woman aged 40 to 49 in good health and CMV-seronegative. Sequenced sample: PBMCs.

The CDR3 DNA reads as TGTGCCTGGAGTTCAGGGTTGTTAGGCTACACCTTC. Encoded protein: CAWSSGLLGYTF. The chain combines TRBV30 with TRBJ1-2, with D perhaps TRBD1 (5 bases). CDR1 is GTSNPN, CDR2 SVGIG, per germline (reference sequence). Trimming pared 2 bases from V and 8 bases from J, leaving 12 bases between. The CDR3 has 12 residues.